Below are 8 T cell receptor beta chains sequenced from a single sample in a study of T cells after yellow fever vaccination. Via MiXCR, TCRdb re-called the 5' RACE reads, giving one row per CDR3 protein. This sample has roughly 400,000 distinct CDR3 sequences; approximately 18% occur once, and the top ten carry over 15%. Sequences were derived from PBMCs, sampled before the yellow fever booster vaccination. The receptors shown here come from a man aged 18-30 years who received the YFV17D yellow fever vaccine.

This clonotype has just a few counts. The chain joins TRBV4-1 to TRBJ1-4, with 7 bases matching TRBD1. Trimming cost V 6 bases and J 5 bases; bases outside gene matches: 9. Germline V gives CDR1 MGHRA, CDR2 YSYEKL. CDR3 length: 15 amino acids. The CDR3: CASSHRDSPNEKLFF. CDR3 coding DNA: TGCGCCAGCAGTCACCGGGACAGCCCGAATGAAAAACTGTTTTTT.

The chain links TRBV5-1 to TRBJ1-2; possibly TRBD1 for D (5 bases). From germline, CDR1 is SGHRS and CDR2 YFSETQ. The V end lost 2 bases, the J end lost 6 bases, and 11 bases lay between the germline ends. The CDR3 consists of 13 residues. CDR3 region: CASSFQGRDGYTF. The CDR3, as DNA: TGCGCCAGCAGCTTCCAGGGAAGGGATGGCTACACCTTC.

The chain uses TRBV5-1 and TRBJ2-2; D gene unclear. V was trimmed by 1 base and J by 5 bases, leaving 12 bases between them. CDR3 size: 15 residues. Germline lookup yields CDR1 SGHRS and CDR2 YFSETQ. The CDR3 DNA reads TGCGCCAGCAGCTTGACCGGGCCGTTGACCGGGGAGCTGTTTTTT. It translates to CASSLTGPLTGELFF.

This clonotype was counted only a few times. The V gene is TRBV6-6, the J gene TRBJ2-7; a possible D gene is TRBD1 (5 bases). The CDR3 spans 18 residues. Looked up from germline, CDR1 is MNHNY and CDR2 is SVGAGI (reference sequence). Trimming took off 2 bases at V and 0 bases at J, with 20 bases between the two ends. The DNA for the CDR3 is TGTGCCAGCAGTTACCCCGACAGAAGCCTCGACAGCTCCTACGAGCAGTACTTC. Amino acids: CASSYPDRSLDSSYEQYF.

A few counts support this clonotype. The chain is built from TRBV2 and TRBJ2-7, with 11 bases that match TRBD1. CDR3 length equals 15 residues. Germline loops: CDR1 SNHLY, CDR2 FYNNEI. Germline trimming cut 7 bases from V and 3 bases from J; bases unmatched to any gene: 8. The CDR3 reads CASTQGQGGNYEQYF. The CDR3 region has the DNA TGTGCCAGCACCCAGGGACAGGGGGGGAACTACGAGCAGTACTTC. Complete variable domain (other parts from reference TRBV2 and TRBJ2-7): EPEVTQTPSHQVTQMGQEVILRCVPISNHLYFYWYRQILGQKVEFLVSFYNNEISEKSEIFDDQFSVERPDGSNFTLKIRSTKLEDSAMYFCASTQGQGGNYEQYFGPGTRLTVT.

In this sample, this clonotype turned up a few times. This chain connects TRBV14 to TRBJ1-1; D call uncertain. Germline V gene sequence: CDR1 SGHDN, CDR2 FVKESK. Deletions cut 1 base from V and 3 bases from J, with 15 bases between. The CDR3 has 16 amino acids. In nucleotides, the CDR3 is TGTGCCAGCAGCCAAGCCGCATACCGGACGGACACTGAAGCTTTCTTT. Protein sequence: CASSQAAYRTDTEAFF.

This clonotype occurred a few times. CDR3 in DNA: TGCAGTGCCAGCACGACTAGCGTGCAGTACTTC. This encodes CSASTTSVQYF. This chain links TRBV20-1 with TRBJ2-7, with 8 bases lining up with TRBD2. Unmatched junction bases numbered 7, after V lost 6 bases and J lost 9 bases. This CDR3 contains 11 residues. Germline values: CDR1 DFQATT, CDR2 SNEGSKA (reference sequence).

In this sample, this clonotype turned up a few times. This chain connects TRBV20-1 to TRBJ2-6; 9 bases line up with TRBD1. Trimming removed 7 bases from V and 1 base from J; junction bases left unmatched: 2. The CDR3 totals 14 residues. Germline V gives CDR1 DFQATT, CDR2 SNEGSKA (reference sequence). The chain's CDR3 is CSGQGGSGANVLTF. CDR3 sequence (DNA): TGCAGTGGACAGGGGGGATCTGGGGCCAACGTCCTGACTTTC.